The 26 T cell receptor beta chains below all came from one sample that was sequenced in a study of T-cell reconstitution after alpha-beta-depleted transplantation in children. Unique molecular identifiers were incorporated into the prepared TCRbeta library. TCRdb recomputed calls from the PCR reads with MiXCR, one row per CDR3 protein. The sample consists of approximately 300,000 distinct CDR3 sequences, roughly a tenth of them appearing once. The starting material was PBMCs, obtained before TCRalphabeta/CD19-depleted stem cell transplant. The source of these receptors is a boy under two years old with acute myeloid leukemia, due to receive a stem cell transplant.

This clonotype was counted at least ten times. The V gene is TRBV28, the J gene TRBJ1-2; tentatively, D is TRBD1 (6 bases). Per the germline V gene, CDR1 is MDHEN and CDR2 is SYDVKM. V was trimmed by 2 bases and J by 2 bases, leaving 15 bases between them. This CDR3 spans 16 amino acids. The CDR3 region has the DNA TGTGCCAGCAGTTTACCGGGACACTGGCCAAACTATGGCTACACCTTC. Residues: CASSLPGHWPNYGYTF.

This clonotype was seen more than once but under ten times. This chain joins TRBV19 and TRBJ2-2; the D gene is possibly TRBD2 (6 bases). V gave up 5 bases and J gave up 7 bases, with 17 bases separating them. Germline V lookup: CDR1 LNHDA, CDR2 SQIVND (reference sequence). The CDR3 covers 15 residues. CDR3 in DNA: TGTGCCAGTAGTGGCACGGGGTGGGAGGTCGGGGAGCTGTTTTTT. Its translation is CASSGTGWEVGELFF.

This clonotype was recorded at least ten times. The chain joins TRBV7-2 to TRBJ1-4; 11 nucleotides agree with TRBD1. The CDR3 extends over 17 amino acids. Germline CDR1 reads SGHTA; CDR2 reads FQGNSA. V gave up 7 bases and J gave up 5 bases; unmatched junction bases: 12. The CDR3 nucleotides are TGTGCCAGCAATCCCGGACAGGGGGCGAGAGGGAATGAAAAACTGTTTTTT. Its translation: CASNPGQGARGNEKLFF.

This clonotype was seen a few times. The chain uses TRBV18 and TRBJ2-3; tentative D call: TRBD2 (6 bases). The CDR3 covers 15 residues. CDR1 is KGHSH, CDR2 LQKENI, per germline. V was pared by 4 bases and J by 6 bases, with 17 bases between. As DNA, the CDR3 is TGTGCCAGCTCACGGACTAAAGTCCTTTCGGATACGCAGTATTTT. Its protein is CASSRTKVLSDTQYF.

This clonotype was detected ten times or more. The chain uses TRBV7-2 and TRBJ2-7; D call uncertain. This CDR3 spans 12 amino acids. Trimming left V 5 bases short and J 8 bases short, with 13 bases between. Germline CDR1 is SGHTA and CDR2 is FQGNSA. The CDR3 nucleotides are TGTGCCAGCAGCCAGAACCCCGTGAAGCAGTACTTC. Translating gives CASSQNPVKQYF.

Ten or more counts support this clonotype. The chain carries TRBV2 and TRBJ2-1; 11 nucleotides match TRBD1. Germline assignment: CDR1 SNHLY and CDR2 FYNNEI. V shed 4 bases and J 9 bases; nucleotides not matched to a gene: 5. This CDR3 region has 14 residues. The CDR3 loop reads CASSVGTGGIEQFF. The CDR3 nucleotides are TGTGCCAGCAGTGTCGGGACAGGGGGTATTGAGCAGTTCTTC. The full variable domain, with the rest looked up from reference TRBV2 and TRBJ2-1, is EPEVTQTPSHQVTQMGQEVILRCVPISNHLYFYWYRQILGQKVEFLVSFYNNEISEKSEIFDDQFSVERPDGSNFTLKIRSTKLEDSAMYFCASSVGTGGIEQFFGPGTRLTVL.

In regard to this clonotype: Its ends do not fully match the called genes, so a read error is possible. The V gene is TRBV28, the J gene TRBJ2-1, with 7 bases that match TRBD2. This CDR3 spans 11 amino acids. Germline values: CDR1 MDHEN, CDR2 SYDVKM. CDR3 protein: CASSLRGLSDF. CDR3 coding DNA: TGTGCCAGCAGTTTAAGGGGACTAAGTGACTTC.

CDR3 in amino acids: CASSYPGGQNFYGYTF. The CDR3 DNA follows: TGTGCCAGCAGTTACCCGGGCGGGCAGAATTTCTATGGCTACACCTTC. The chain has TRBV6-5 and TRBJ1-2; D gene unclear. This CDR3 has 16 residues. Germline V gene data show CDR1 as MNHEY and CDR2 as SVGAGI. The V and J ends lost 2 bases and 4 bases respectively, with 17 bases between them.

This clonotype was picked up many times. CDR3 coding DNA: TGCGCCAGCAGCTTTCGGCCCCGGGACAGTTCCTACGAGCAGTACTTC. Amino acid sequence: CASSFRPRDSSYEQYF. V and J are TRBV5-1 and TRBJ2-7; 7 positions match TRBD1. This CDR3 is built from 16 residues. The germline V gene has CDR1 SGHRS and CDR2 YFSETQ. Losses at the gene ends were 2 bases for V and 1 base for J; bases not matched to a gene: 9.

This clonotype was seen many times. The chain recombines TRBV28 with TRBJ2-2; 13 bases agree with TRBD2. Trimming removed 6 bases from V and 0 bases from J; junction bases left unmatched: 4. Germline V gene data show CDR1 as MDHEN and CDR2 as SYDVKM. This CDR3 region has 17 residues. In DNA form, the CDR3 reads TGTGCCAGCAGGGGGACTAGCGGGGTCGCGAACACCGGGGAGCTGTTTTTT. As protein: CASRGTSGVANTGELFF.

This clonotype was seen repeatedly, ten times or more. The chain joins TRBV7-8 to TRBJ1-4; D unresolved. The germline gives CDR1 SGHVS, CDR2 FQNEAQ. V was cut by 0 bases and J by 3 bases, with 2 bases left in between. CDR3 length: 13 amino acids. The chain's CDR3 is CASSLASNEKLFF. CDR3 nucleotide sequence: TGTGCCAGCAGCTTAGCGTCTAATGAAAAACTGTTTTTT.

A remark on this clonotype: The DNA is left out, because the CDR3 cannot be placed on it with certainty; the CDR3 is given as TCRdb lists it. The chain recombines TRBV20-1 with TRBJ2-4; the D call TRBD1 from the table was never checked on the DNA. The CDR3 length is 13 residues, termini included. Per the germline V gene, CDR1 is DFQATT and CDR2 is SNEGSKA (reference sequence). CDR3 protein: CSARDVGDGTSSF.

This clonotype has at least ten counts. The chain combines TRBV20-1 with TRBJ2-7, with 9 positions matching TRBD2. CDR1 is DFQATT and CDR2 is SNEGSKA in the germline V gene (reference sequence). The CDR3 totals 13 residues. Losses at the gene ends were 6 bases for V and 2 bases for J; bases not matched to a gene: 5. The CDR3 DNA reads TGCAGTGCGCCCGGGACTAGCCCCTACGAGCAGTACTTC. Its translation: CSAPGTSPYEQYF.

This clonotype was counted at least ten times. The genes are TRBV9 and TRBJ2-3; D not certain. Germline assignment: CDR1 SGDLS and CDR2 YYNGEE. V lost 0 bases and J lost 0, with 2 bases in between. The CDR3 spans 13 residues. This CDR3 is CASSVVSTDTQYF. As DNA, the CDR3 is TGTGCCAGCAGCGTAGTAAGCACAGATACGCAGTATTTT.

This clonotype was recorded a few times. DNA for the CDR3: TGCAGCGTTTGGGGGACTAGCGGGCGTACCTACAATGAGCAGTTCTTC. Translating gives CSVWGTSGRTYNEQFF. The chain joins TRBV29-1 to TRBJ2-1; 12 nucleotides align to TRBD2. The CDR3 consists of 16 residues. V shed 5 bases and J 2 bases; nucleotides not matched to a gene: 7. Germline V gene sequence: CDR1 SQVTM, CDR2 ANQGSEA.

This clonotype was seen at least ten times. The CDR3 DNA reads TGTGCCACCAGCAGACCACATGAAAAACTGTTTTTT. It specifies CATSRPHEKLFF. The gene calls are TRBV15 and TRBJ1-4; D not resolved. Germline V CDR1 and CDR2: LNHNV, YYDKDF (reference sequence). V lost 2 bases, J lost 6 bases, and 4 bases lay in between. CDR3 length: 12 amino acids.

This clonotype came up many times. This CDR3 is CASSRLAPGTGELFF. CDR3 sequence (DNA): TGTGCCAGCAGCCGACTAGCGCCGGGTACCGGGGAGCTGTTTTTT. This chain links TRBV7-2 with TRBJ2-2, with 8 bases lining up with TRBD2. This CDR3 spans 15 amino acids. V trimming: 5 bases; J trimming: 5 bases; junction bases outside the gene matches: 7. Per germline, CDR1 SGHTA and CDR2 FQGNSA.

In the case of this clonotype: A read error may explain this, as a much larger clone is one base away. The rearrangement uses TRBV6-5 and TRBJ2-1, with a weak D call TRBD2 (5 bases). This CDR3 has 16 amino acids. In germline, CDR1 is MNHEY, CDR2 SVGAGI. CDR3 in DNA: TGTGCCAGCAGTTACGAGCTAGCCAGCTCCTACAATGACCAGTTCTTC. Residues: CASSYELASSYNDQFF.

At least ten counts were recorded for this clonotype. The gene calls are TRBV5-1 and TRBJ2-3; D unclear. Germline V gene lookup returns CDR1 SGHRS and CDR2 YFSETQ. V was pared by 2 bases and J by 6 bases, with 10 bases between. The CDR3 sequence is 13 residues long. For the CDR3, the DNA is TGCGCCAGCAGCTTTCTTCCGCTGGATACGCAGTATTTT. Translated, it gives CASSFLPLDTQYF.

This clonotype was seen ten or more times. This chain links TRBV7-2 with TRBJ1-1; D perhaps matches TRBD1 (6 bases). The V gene lost 3 bases and the J gene lost 7 bases, with 21 bases spanning the gap. There are 16 residues in the CDR3. Germline CDR1 SGHTA, CDR2 FQGNSA. In nucleotides, the CDR3 is TGTGCCAGCAGCTTTAGAGGGGGAGGGGCACGAGATGAAGCTTTCTTT. Amino acid sequence: CASSFRGGGARDEAFF.

This clonotype has just a few counts. The V call is TRBV4-3, the J call TRBJ2-3; tentatively, D is TRBD2 (6 bases). V lost 0 bases to trimming and J lost 1 base, with 11 bases between them. The length of the CDR3 is 16 residues. Germline CDR1 and CDR2: LGHNA and YSLEER. The CDR3 protein is CASSQDWGERTDTQYF. For the CDR3, the DNA is TGCGCCAGCAGCCAAGATTGGGGGGAGCGCACAGATACGCAGTATTTT.

This clonotype was counted at least ten times. This chain uses TRBV20-1 with TRBJ2-7; D is perhaps TRBD1 (6 bases). The V gene's germline CDR1 is DFQATT and CDR2 SNEGSKA (reference sequence). V was clipped by 0 bases and J by 7 bases, with 10 bases between them. This CDR3 comprises 12 residues. As DNA, the CDR3 is TGCAGTGCTAGAGAACAGGGTCGGGAGCAGTACTTC. Protein: CSAREQGREQYF.

The chain joins TRBV29-1 to TRBJ1-2; TRBD1 aligns across 10 bases. CDR1 and CDR2 from the germline V gene are SQVTM and ANQGSEA. The CDR3 consists of 16 residues. V shed 3 bases, J shed 6 bases, and the junction held 13 bases outside the gene matches. CDR3: CSVDWPGTGEWNGYTF. The CDR3 nucleotides read TGCAGCGTTGATTGGCCGGGGACAGGGGAGTGGAATGGCTACACCTTC.

As to this clonotype: A much larger clone lies one base from this, so it may be a read error. The rearrangement joins TRBV14 to TRBJ2-2; a possible D gene is TRBD2 (5 bases). The germline V gene encodes CDR1 SGHDN and CDR2 FVKESK. CDR3 size: 12 residues. The DNA for the CDR3 is TGTGCCAGCAGCCGGCACACCGGGGAGCTGCTTTTT. It specifies CASSRHTGELLF.

The table lists this clonotype with many counts. The rearrangement joins TRBV5-1 to TRBJ2-7; 12 nucleotides line up with TRBD1. Germline CDR1 reads SGHRS; CDR2 reads YFSETQ. V shed 7 bases and J 3 bases; nucleotides not matched to a gene: 11. This CDR3 has 16 residues. As DNA, the CDR3 is TGCGCCAGCTCCCTAGGGGGACAGGGGGCGAGCTACGAGCAGTACTTC. The encoded protein is CASSLGGQGASYEQYF. The full variable domain, with the rest looked up from reference TRBV5-1 and TRBJ2-7, is KAGVTQTPRYLIKTRGQQVTLSCSPISGHRSVSWYQQTPGQGLQFLFEYFSETQRNKGNFPGRFSGRQFSNSRSEMNVSTLELGDSALYLCASSLGGQGASYEQYFGPGTRLTVT.

Comment on this clonotype: This may be a read error: a much more frequent sequence differs by one nucleotide. The chain carries TRBV19 and TRBJ1-2, with D maybe TRBD1 (5 bases). V dropped 8 bases and J dropped 9 bases, with 13 bases sitting between them. The CDR3 is 11 amino acids. CDR1 is LNHDA and CDR2 is SQIVND in the germline V gene (reference sequence). CDR3 sequence (DNA): TGTGCCAGTGCGACCAGGGTTAGCTACACCTTC. As protein: CASATRVSYTF.